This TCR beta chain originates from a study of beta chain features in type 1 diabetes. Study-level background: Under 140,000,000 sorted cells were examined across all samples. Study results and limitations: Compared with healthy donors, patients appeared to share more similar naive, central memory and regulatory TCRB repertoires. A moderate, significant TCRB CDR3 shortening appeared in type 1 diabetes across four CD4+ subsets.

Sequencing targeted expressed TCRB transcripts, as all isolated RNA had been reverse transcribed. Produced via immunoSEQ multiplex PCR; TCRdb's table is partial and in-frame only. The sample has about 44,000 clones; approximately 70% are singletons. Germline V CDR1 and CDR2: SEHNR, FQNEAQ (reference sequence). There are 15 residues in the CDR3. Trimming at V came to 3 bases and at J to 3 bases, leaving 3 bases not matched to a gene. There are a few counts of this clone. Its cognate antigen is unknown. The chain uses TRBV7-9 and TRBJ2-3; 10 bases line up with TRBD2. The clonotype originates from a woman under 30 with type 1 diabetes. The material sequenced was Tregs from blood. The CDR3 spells CASSFIAGGTDTQYF. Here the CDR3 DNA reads TGTGCCAGCAGCTTTATAGCGGGAGGAACAGATACGCAGTATTTT.